These 19 T cell receptor beta chains share one sample of origin, sequenced in a study of T cells after somatic rescue of genetic block. TCRdb keeps only in-frame clones here, not all; method: immunoSEQ multiplex PCR. This table has 70,000 or so clones, approximately 90% appearing once. The source material was peripheral blood mononuclear cells (PBMCs). All receptors derive from a man in his forties.

The genes are TRBV6-5 and TRBJ2-1, with D possibly matching TRBD2 (6 bases). This CDR3 comprises 12 residues. V lost 4 bases and J lost 8, with 9 bases in between. Germline CDR1 and CDR2: MNHEY and SVGAGI. The CDR3 DNA is TGTGCCAGCAGTTCCCGGGAGCATGAGCAGTTCTTC. Protein product: CASSSREHEQFF.

The chain has TRBV7-9 and TRBJ2-7; D ambiguous. V shed 3 bases and J shed 2 bases, with 11 bases lying between them. This CDR3 spans 14 amino acids. Germline values: CDR1 SEHNR, CDR2 FQNEAQ (reference sequence). The CDR3 nucleotides are TGTGCCAGCAGCTTCCACCTTAATCCCTACGAGCAGTACTTC. It specifies CASSFHLNPYEQYF.

This chain uses TRBV21-1 with TRBJ2-7; the table gives TRBD2 as D, unverified against the DNA. TRBV21-1 has pseudogene status. The CDR3 loop spans 16 amino acids. CDR3 sequence: CASSLIGTSGTYEQYF. In DNA, the CDR3 is TGTGCCAGCAGCTTGATAGGGACTAGCGGGACTTACGAGCAGTACTTC.

The rearrangement uses TRBV29-1 and TRBJ1-1; D remains ambiguous. Per the germline V gene, CDR1 is SQVTM and CDR2 is ANQGSEA. The V end lost 6 bases, the J end lost 3 bases, and 20 bases lay between the germline ends. There are 15 residues in the CDR3. The CDR3 DNA sequence: TGCAGCGTCCTAAAGGGATGGCCCCGTTACACTGAAGCTTTCTTT. It is translated as CSVLKGWPRYTEAFF.

The genes are TRBV6-5 and TRBJ2-7; the match to TRBD1 covers 7 bases. Unmatched junction bases numbered 3, after V lost 5 bases and J lost 2 bases. The CDR3 extends over 13 amino acids. Per germline, CDR1 MNHEY and CDR2 SVGAGI. The CDR3 DNA reads as TGTGCCAGCAGTCGACAGGGCACCTACGAGCAGTACTTC. Encoded protein: CASSRQGTYEQYF.

This clone turned up a few times. This rearrangement joins TRBV28 to TRBJ2-1; 14 bases map to TRBD2. CDR1 and CDR2 from the germline V gene are MDHEN and SYDVKM. V trimming: 4 bases; J trimming: 5 bases; junction bases outside the gene matches: 4. The CDR3 contains 16 residues. This chain's CDR3 is CASSWGLAGVHNEQFF. The CDR3 nucleotides read TGTGCCAGCAGTTGGGGACTAGCGGGAGTCCACAATGAGCAGTTCTTC.

This chain links TRBV10-2 with TRBJ2-7; TRBD1 matches 8 bases. V lost 8 bases and J lost 6; bases outside the gene matches: 6. Germline V CDR1 and CDR2: WSHSY, SAAADI. This CDR3 comprises 12 residues. The chain's CDR3 is CASFQGAGEQYF. In DNA, the CDR3 is TGCGCCAGCTTCCAGGGGGCCGGCGAGCAGTACTTC.

This chain links TRBV7-9 with TRBJ2-7, with 13 bases fitting TRBD2. Trimming cost V 0 bases and J 5 bases; bases outside gene matches: 4. The CDR3 sequence is 16 residues long. Per germline, CDR1 SEHNR and CDR2 FQNEAQ (reference sequence). The CDR3 region is CASSLARTSGSNEQYF. The CDR3 DNA is TGTGCCAGCAGCTTAGCCCGGACTAGCGGGAGTAACGAGCAGTACTTC.

V and J are TRBV11-2 and TRBJ1-1, with D tentatively TRBD1 (5 bases). This CDR3 contains 13 residues. Trimming removed 4 bases at V and 4 bases at J, with 10 bases between. Germline V gene lookup returns CDR1 SGHAT and CDR2 FQNNGV. The CDR3 region has the DNA TGTGCCAGCAGCTCCGCCCAGGGCACTGAAGCTTTCTTT. Translated: CASSSAQGTEAFF.

V gene TRBV19 combines with J gene TRBJ2-4; a weak D match, TRBD2 (5 bases). This CDR3 region has 13 residues. The V end lost 1 base, the J end lost 8 bases, and 9 bases lay between the germline ends. Germline values: CDR1 LNHDA, CDR2 SQIVND (reference sequence). The CDR3 nucleotides read TGTGCCAGTAGTATAGGGTACGGGGACATTCAGTACTTC. This gives the protein CASSIGYGDIQYF.

The chain uses TRBV19 and TRBJ2-5, with 7 nucleotides matching TRBD1. With 5 bases clipped from V and 0 bases from J, the junction kept 9 bases outside the gene matches. The CDR3 contains 16 residues. Germline assignment: CDR1 LNHDA and CDR2 SQIVND (reference sequence). The CDR3 here is CASSLGQTSYQETQYF. The CDR3, as DNA: TGTGCCAGTAGTTTGGGACAGACTTCGTACCAAGAGACCCAGTACTTC.

V usage is TRBV2 and J usage is TRBJ1-1; D remains ambiguous. V dropped 4 bases and J dropped 0 bases, with 9 bases sitting between them. CDR1 is SNHLY, CDR2 FYNNEI, per germline. The CDR3 loop spans 14 amino acids. The CDR3 nucleotides read TGTGCCAGCAGTGTAGGTGGGCTGAACACTGAAGCTTTCTTT. Translating gives CASSVGGLNTEAFF.

The chain recombines TRBV4-3 with TRBJ2-5; 8 bases match TRBD2. Trimming at V came to 3 bases and at J to 5 bases, leaving 14 bases not matched to a gene. The V gene's germline CDR1 is LGHNA and CDR2 YSLEER. CDR3 size: 17 residues. In nucleotides, the CDR3 is TGCGCCAGCAGCCAGGGGCCAGCGGGAGTCGCATTGGAGACCCAGTACTTC. This sequence encodes CASSQGPAGVALETQYF.

The chain employs TRBV6-5 and TRBJ2-1; TRBD1 agrees at 7 bases. Germline CDR1 reads MNHEY; CDR2 reads SVGAGI. This CDR3 contains 15 residues. Trimming removed 6 bases from V and 1 base from J; junction bases left unmatched: 6. CDR3 sequence (DNA): TGTGCCAGCAGCCTGACAGGGAAGTCCTACAATGAGCAGTTCTTC. As protein: CASSLTGKSYNEQFF.

V gene TRBV10-2 combines with J gene TRBJ1-5; possible D gene TRBD1, 6 bases. V lost 2 bases to trimming and J lost 1 base, with 12 bases between them. This CDR3 is built from 16 residues. CDR1 is WSHSY and CDR2 is SAAADI in the germline V gene. The CDR3 DNA follows: TGCGCCAGCAGTGAGATAAGGGGGTTCAGCAATCAGCCCCAGCATTTT. This translates into CASSEIRGFSNQPQHF.

V and J are TRBV6-5 and TRBJ2-7; unclear D gene. This CDR3 contains 12 residues. The germline V and J ends were trimmed by 6 bases and 3 bases, with 9 bases remaining between them. Germline CDR1 MNHEY, CDR2 SVGAGI. CDR3 residues: CASSESLYEQYF. CDR3 nucleotide sequence: TGTGCCAGCAGCGAATCCCTCTACGAGCAGTACTTC.

The V call is TRBV7-3, the J call TRBJ1-5; TRBD1 aligns across 7 bases. This CDR3 spans 17 amino acids. The germline V gene encodes CDR1 SGHTA and CDR2 FQGTGA. V lost 5 bases to trimming and J lost 5 bases; unmatched junction nucleotides: 15. In DNA, the CDR3 is TGTGCCAGCAGCCCGAACTCTGACAGGGACACCTATCAGCCCCAGCATTTT. Its translation: CASSPNSDRDTYQPQHF.

The chain links TRBV5-1 to TRBJ2-7; no reliable D call. CDR3 length: 13 residues. The V gene's germline CDR1 is SGHRS and CDR2 YFSETQ. Trimming removed 0 bases from V and 2 bases from J, with 6 bases in between. CDR3 sequence: CASSLAVTYEQYF. The CDR3 DNA sequence: TGCGCCAGCAGCTTGGCCGTTACCTACGAGCAGTACTTC.

This chain joins TRBV28 and TRBJ2-7; possibly TRBD2 for D (6 bases). CDR1 and CDR2 from the germline V gene are MDHEN and SYDVKM. Trimming pared 8 bases from V and 1 base from J, leaving 12 bases between. The CDR3 extends over 13 amino acids. The CDR3 nucleotides read TGTGCCAGCGGGACTTTAGGGTCCTACGAGCAGTACTTC. Protein sequence: CASGTLGSYEQYF.